This is a list of T cell receptor beta chains from one sample in a study of CD8 T cells in Susac syndrome. TCRdb reprocessed the immunoSEQ multiplex PCR reads via MiXCR and lists one record per CDR3 protein. The profile covers over 350,000 distinct CDR3 sequences, with approximately 89% appearing a single time and 0.09% to 0.15% taken by the ten largest. Input material: CD8+ T cells from PBMCs. These receptors originate from a human donor with multiple sclerosis. The CDR3 runs from the conserved cysteine through the conserved F or W. D genes are given only for firm matches. Clone sizes are given selectively: once, few, many, or a class where the clone is expanded.

V	D	J	size	DNA	CDR3
TRBV6-6	-	TRBJ1-3	-	TGTGCCAGCAGTCACGGGACAACTTCTGGAAACACCATATATTTT	CASSHGTTSGNTIYF
TRBV6-1	-	TRBJ1-5	-	TGTGCCAGCAGTGAAACGGGAGGCGTCAATCAGCCCCAGCATTTT	CASSETGGVNQPQHF
TRBV7-6	-	TRBJ1-2	once	TGTGCCAGCAGCGTGTCCCCAGGGATGCATGGCTACACCTTC	CASSVSPGMHGYTF
TRBV5-1	-	TRBJ1-2	once	TGCGCCAGCCGCTACGGCGGAGATGGCTACACCTTC	CASRYGGDGYTF
TRBV4-1	-	TRBJ2-7	-	TGCGCCAGCAGCCAAGGTTTTGCGGAGCAGTACTTC	CASSQGFAEQYF
TRBV27	TRBD1	TRBJ2-7	-	TGTGCCAGCAGCCTAACACAGGGGGCGTTCTACGAGCAGTACTTC	CASSLTQGAFYEQYF
TRBV10-3	TRBD2	TRBJ2-7	-	TGTGCCATCAGTGAGGAGGGCGGGGGGCTCGACGAGCAGTACTTC	CAISEEGGGLDEQYF
TRBV7-9	-	TRBJ1-2	-	TGTGCCAGCAGCTCCCCCGGGTGGGGCCCTCAGGGCTACACCTTC	CASSSPGWGPQGYTF
TRBV29-1	-	TRBJ2-7	-	TGCAGCGTTGAACGGGGTCCCTACGAGCAGTACTTC	CSVERGPYEQYF
TRBV5-4	-	TRBJ1-1	few	TGTGCCAGCAGCTTGGTTTACCCCGGGGACACTGAAGCTTTCTTT	CASSLVYPGDTEAFF
TRBV5-6	-	TRBJ1-5	-	TGTGCCAGCAGCTTGGGCCCGGGGAGGAACGATCAGCCCCAGCATTTT	CASSLGPGRNDQPQHF
TRBV29-1	TRBD1	TRBJ1-1	-	TGCAGCGCCCCGGGACAGAGATCAGAAGCTTTCTTT	CSAPGQRSEAFF
TRBV7-9	TRBD2	TRBJ2-7	-	TGTGCCAGCAGCTTGGAGCGGGGTCGGGACGAGCAGTACTTC	CASSLERGRDEQYF
TRBV4-1	TRBD1	TRBJ1-2	-	TGCGCCAGCAGCGCCTCGGGACAGAACTATGGCTACACCTTC	CASSASGQNYGYTF
TRBV7-9	-	TRBJ1-2	-	TGTGCCAGCAGCACAGGGAACTATGGCTACACCTTC	CASSTGNYGYTF
TRBV4-1	-	TRBJ2-1	-	TGCGCCAGCAGCCAAGTGGAGAGCTCCTACAATGAGCAGTTCTTC	CASSQVESSYNEQFF
TRBV30	-	TRBJ2-7	-	TGTGCCTGGAGTGATTTAGGGTCGTCCAGAGGCTACGAGCAGTACTTC	CAWSDLGSSRGYEQYF
TRBV29-1	-	TRBJ1-2	-	TGCAGCGTTGGGGGCGCGGGGTCCAACTATGGCTACACCTTC	CSVGGAGSNYGYTF
TRBV6-1	-	TRBJ2-3	-	TGTGCCAGCACCCTACCAGGGGACCCAGATACGCAGTATTTT	CASTLPGDPDTQYF
TRBV7-9	-	TRBJ1-2	-	TGTGCCAGCAGCCCCCGGGGGAACGGTGACCACTATGGCTACACCTTC	CASSPRGNGDHYGYTF
TRBV20-1	-	TRBJ2-1	-	TGCAGTGCTAGAGGTCGGCAGGTTTCCTACAATGAGCAGTTCTTC	CSARGRQVSYNEQFF
TRBV7-9	TRBD1	TRBJ2-4	-	TGTGCCAGCAGCTATACGACAGGGAACATTCAGTACTTC	CASSYTTGNIQYF
TRBV5-1	-	TRBJ1-1	few	TGCGCCAGCAGCTTGGTTTGGGGGAAGGACACTGAAGCTTTCTTT	CASSLVWGKDTEAFF
TRBV19	-	TRBJ2-1	-	TGTGCCAGTACCACGGCGGGCTACAATGAGCAGTTCTTC	CASTTAGYNEQFF
TRBV12-3/TRBV12-4	-	TRBJ1-4	-	TGTGCCAGCGCCCTATCTGAAAAACTGTTTTTT	CASALSEKLFF
TRBV5-4	-	TRBJ1-1	-	TGTGCCAGCAGCCGCGGGGCTGAGACTGAAGCTTTCTTT	CASSRGAETEAFF
TRBV18	-	TRBJ2-1	-	TGTGCCAGCTTATCACGGTACAATGAGCAGTTCTTC	CASLSRYNEQFF
TRBV6-2/TRBV6-3	-	TRBJ2-2	-	TGTGCCAGCATTAACTCCTATGGCACCGGGGAGCTGTTTTTT	CASINSYGTGELFF
TRBV4-1	-	TRBJ1-5	-	TGCGCCAGCAGCCCCAACCTGTCCCAGCGCAATCAGCCCCAGCATTTT	CASSPNLSQRNQPQHF
TRBV7-9	TRBD1	TRBJ1-2	-	TGTGCCAGCAGTCTAAATAGAGCAGGGGGAGACTATGGCTACACCTTC	CASSLNRAGGDYGYTF
TRBV30	-	TRBJ1-5	-	TGTGCCTGGACCTCGGGGAGTGGGGCGTTGTGGCCCCAGCATTTT	CAWTSGSGALWPQHF
TRBV5-1	-	TRBJ2-7	-	TGCGCCAGCAGCTTGGCCGGGCCTCCCTACGAGCAGTACTTC	CASSLAGPPYEQYF
TRBV7-9	-	TRBJ2-7	-	TGTGCCAGCAGCATGAGCAGGGAAGGAGCGTTCGACGAGCAGTACTTC	CASSMSREGAFDEQYF
TRBV7-2	-	TRBJ1-2	-	TGTGCCAGCAGTCACAAAGAAATGCAGCGAGACTATGGCTACACCTTC	CASSHKEMQRDYGYTF
TRBV4-1	TRBD2	TRBJ2-7	-	TGCGCCAGCAGCATAAGAGGGACTAGCGGCTCCTACGAGCAGTACTTC	CASSIRGTSGSYEQYF
TRBV2	-	TRBJ2-4	-	TGTGCCAGCACCGCTCCGGGGCAAAACATTCAGTACTTC	CASTAPGQNIQYF
TRBV5-1	TRBD1	TRBJ1-2	once	TGCGCCAGCAGCTTCGACGGGGACAGGGAAGGCTACACCTTC	CASSFDGDREGYTF
TRBV27	-	TRBJ1-1	-	TGTGCCACCCGGGTCGGGGGAGAAAGCATGAACACTGAAGCTTTCTTT	CATRVGGESMNTEAFF
TRBV29-1	TRBD1	TRBJ2-2	-	TGCAGCGTTTGGACAGGGGGCACCGGGGAGCTGTTTTTT	CSVWTGGTGELFF
TRBV5-4	-	TRBJ1-1	-	TGTGCCAGCAGTCTGGGACCGGGCGAGACTGAAGCTTTCTTT	CASSLGPGETEAFF
TRBV19	-	TRBJ2-7	-	TGTGCCAGTAGCACAGACGGGGGGCCGTTTTCCTACGAGCAGTACTTC	CASSTDGGPFSYEQYF
TRBV29-1	-	TRBJ2-1	-	TGCAGCGTTGATCACAGGGTCCCCTACAATGAGCAGTTCTTC	CSVDHRVPYNEQFF
TRBV5-4	-	TRBJ2-2	few	TGTGCCAGCAGCTCCGACAGGGAGGGGACCGGGGAGCTGTTTTTT	CASSSDREGTGELFF
TRBV5-1	TRBD1	TRBJ2-7	few	TGCGCCAGCAGCAGCGAAGACAGGGCCCACGAGCAGTACTTC	CASSSEDRAHEQYF
TRBV27	-	TRBJ1-1	-	TGTGCCAGCAGTGACCAGAACACTGAAGCTTTCTTT	CASSDQNTEAFF
TRBV30	-	TRBJ1-1	-	TGTGCCTGCGGGGAAACTGAAGCTTTCTTT	CACGETEAFF
TRBV6-5	TRBD1	TRBJ1-1	-	TGTGCCTCGCATCCGGGACAGCTGAACACTGAAGCTTTCTTT	CASHPGQLNTEAFF
TRBV19	-	TRBJ2-7	-	TGTGCCACCAAGTCGTGGGAAGGGGACCACGAGCAGTACTTC	CATKSWEGDHEQYF
TRBV6-1	-	TRBJ2-2	-	TGTGCCAGCAGTGAGTCGGTAATCACCAACACCGGGGAGCTGTTTTTT	CASSESVITNTGELFF
TRBV29-1	-	TRBJ1-1	-	TGCAGCGCTGGGGGTCAGGACGGTTTTTGGGAAGCTTTCTTT	CSAGGQDGFWEAFF
TRBV3-1	-	TRBJ2-7	-	TGTGCCAGCAGCCACCCAGGCGAGGGCTACGAGCAGTACTTC	CASSHPGEGYEQYF